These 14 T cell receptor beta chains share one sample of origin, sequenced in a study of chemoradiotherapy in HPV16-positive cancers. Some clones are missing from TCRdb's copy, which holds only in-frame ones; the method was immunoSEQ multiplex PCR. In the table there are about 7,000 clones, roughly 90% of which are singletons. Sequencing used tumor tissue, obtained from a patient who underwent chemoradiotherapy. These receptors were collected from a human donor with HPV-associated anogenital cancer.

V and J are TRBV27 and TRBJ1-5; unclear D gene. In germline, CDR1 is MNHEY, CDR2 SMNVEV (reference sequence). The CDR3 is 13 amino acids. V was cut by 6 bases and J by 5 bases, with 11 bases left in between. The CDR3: CASSLGLDQPQHF. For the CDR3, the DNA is TGTGCCAGCAGCCTAGGGCTTGATCAGCCCCAGCATTTT.

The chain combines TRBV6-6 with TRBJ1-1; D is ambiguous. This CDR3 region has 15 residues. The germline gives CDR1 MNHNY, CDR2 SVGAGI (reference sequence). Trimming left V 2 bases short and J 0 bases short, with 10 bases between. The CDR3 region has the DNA TGTGCCAGCAGTTACGCAGGCGAAATGAACACTGAAGCTTTCTTT. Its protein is CASSYAGEMNTEAFF.

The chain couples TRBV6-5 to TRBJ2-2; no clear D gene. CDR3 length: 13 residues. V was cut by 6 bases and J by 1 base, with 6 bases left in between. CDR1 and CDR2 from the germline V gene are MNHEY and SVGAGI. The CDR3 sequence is CASRRKNTGELFF. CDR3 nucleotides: TGTGCCAGCAGACGAAAGAACACCGGGGAGCTGTTTTTT.

The CDR3 protein is CASSVKGTAVEAFF. The CDR3 nucleotides are TGCGCCAGCAGCGTTAAAGGGACAGCGGTTGAAGCTTTCTTT. J is TRBJ1-1 and V is TRBV5-1, with 7 positions matching TRBD1. The ends lost 4 bases at V and 7 bases at J; junction bases unmatched: 10. Germline CDR1 and CDR2: SGHRS and YFSETQ. The CDR3 loop spans 14 amino acids. Based on the CDR3 plus reference TRBV5-1 and TRBJ1-1, the full variable domain is KAGVTQTPRYLIKTRGQQVTLSCSPISGHRSVSWYQQTPGQGLQFLFEYFSETQRNKGNFPGRFSGRQFSNSRSEMNVSTLELGDSALYLCASSVKGTAVEAFFGQGTRLTVV.

The CDR3 region is CASTWGQGAPKQYF. In nucleotides, the CDR3 is TGTGCCAGCACTTGGGGACAGGGGGCTCCAAAGCAGTACTTC. The rearrangement uses TRBV6-1 and TRBJ2-7; TRBD1 aligns across 12 bases. This CDR3 has 14 residues. CDR1 is MNHNS, CDR2 SASEGT, per germline. V shed 7 bases and J 8 bases; nucleotides not matched to a gene: 9.

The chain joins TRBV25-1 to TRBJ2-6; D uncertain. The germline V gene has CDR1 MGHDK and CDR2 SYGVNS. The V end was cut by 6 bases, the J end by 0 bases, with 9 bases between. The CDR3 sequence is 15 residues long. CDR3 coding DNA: TGTGCCAGCAGCCTAGTCGGCTCTGGGGCCAACGTCCTGACTTTC. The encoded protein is CASSLVGSGANVLTF. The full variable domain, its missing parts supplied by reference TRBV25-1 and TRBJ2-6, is EADIYQTPRYLVIGTGKKITLECSQTMGHDKMYWYQQDPGMELHLIHYSYGVNSTEKGDLSSESTVSRIRTEHFPLTLESARPSHTSQYLCASSLVGSGANVLTFGAGSRLTVL.

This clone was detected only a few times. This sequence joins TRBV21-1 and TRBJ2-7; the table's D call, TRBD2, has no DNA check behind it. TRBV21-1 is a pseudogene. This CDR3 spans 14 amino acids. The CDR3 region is CASYGGTDAYEQYF. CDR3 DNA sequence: TGTGCCAGCTATGGCGGGACGGACGCCTACGAGCAGTACTTC.

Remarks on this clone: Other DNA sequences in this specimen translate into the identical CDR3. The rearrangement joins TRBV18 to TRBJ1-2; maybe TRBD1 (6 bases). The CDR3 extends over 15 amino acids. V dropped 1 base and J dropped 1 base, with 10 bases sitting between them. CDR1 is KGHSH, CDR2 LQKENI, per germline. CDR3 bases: TGTGCCAGCTCACCACGCGACAGGATTAACTATGGCTACACCTTC. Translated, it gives CASSPRDRINYGYTF.

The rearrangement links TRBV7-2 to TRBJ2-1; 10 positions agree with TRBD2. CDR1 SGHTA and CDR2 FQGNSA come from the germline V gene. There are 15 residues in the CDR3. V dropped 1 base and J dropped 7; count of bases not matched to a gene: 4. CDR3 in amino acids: CASSLDGTSANEQFF. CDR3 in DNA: TGTGCCAGCAGCTTAGACGGGACTAGCGCTAATGAGCAGTTCTTC.

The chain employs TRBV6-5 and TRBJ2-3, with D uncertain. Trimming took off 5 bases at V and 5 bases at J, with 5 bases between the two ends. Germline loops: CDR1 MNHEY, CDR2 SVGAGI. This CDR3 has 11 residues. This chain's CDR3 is CASSTGDTQYF. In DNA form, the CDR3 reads TGTGCCAGCAGTACGGGAGATACGCAGTATTTT.

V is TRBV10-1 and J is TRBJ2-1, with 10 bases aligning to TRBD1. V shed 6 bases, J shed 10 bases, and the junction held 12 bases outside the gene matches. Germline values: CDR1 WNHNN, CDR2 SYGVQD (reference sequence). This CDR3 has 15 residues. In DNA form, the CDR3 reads TGCGCCAGCAGCCCCGGGACAGGGGTTTTCCGCGAGCAGTTCTTC. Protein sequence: CASSPGTGVFREQFF.

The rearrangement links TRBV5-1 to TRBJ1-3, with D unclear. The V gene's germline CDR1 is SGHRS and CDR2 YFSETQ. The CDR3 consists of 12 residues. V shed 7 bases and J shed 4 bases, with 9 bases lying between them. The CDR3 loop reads CASSLSGNTIYF. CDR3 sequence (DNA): TGCGCCAGCTCCCTCTCAGGAAACACCATATATTTT. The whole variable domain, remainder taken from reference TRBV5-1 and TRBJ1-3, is KAGVTQTPRYLIKTRGQQVTLSCSPISGHRSVSWYQQTPGQGLQFLFEYFSETQRNKGNFPGRFSGRQFSNSRSEMNVSTLELGDSALYLCASSLSGNTIYFGEGSWLTVV.

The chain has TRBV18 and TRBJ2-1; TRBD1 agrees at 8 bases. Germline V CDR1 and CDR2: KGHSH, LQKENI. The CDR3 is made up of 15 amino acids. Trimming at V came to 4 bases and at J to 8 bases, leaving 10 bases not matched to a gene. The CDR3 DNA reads TGTGCCAGCTCACTGGCAGGGGGCGGTGGAGATGAGCAGTTCTTC. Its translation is CASSLAGGGGDEQFF.

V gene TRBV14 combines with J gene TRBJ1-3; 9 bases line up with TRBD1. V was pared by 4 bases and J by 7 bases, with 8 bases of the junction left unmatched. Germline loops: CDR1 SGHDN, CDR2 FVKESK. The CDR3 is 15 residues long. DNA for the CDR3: TGTGCCAGCAGCCCGTTGGGGACAGGGTGGAACACCATATATTTT. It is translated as CASSPLGTGWNTIYF.